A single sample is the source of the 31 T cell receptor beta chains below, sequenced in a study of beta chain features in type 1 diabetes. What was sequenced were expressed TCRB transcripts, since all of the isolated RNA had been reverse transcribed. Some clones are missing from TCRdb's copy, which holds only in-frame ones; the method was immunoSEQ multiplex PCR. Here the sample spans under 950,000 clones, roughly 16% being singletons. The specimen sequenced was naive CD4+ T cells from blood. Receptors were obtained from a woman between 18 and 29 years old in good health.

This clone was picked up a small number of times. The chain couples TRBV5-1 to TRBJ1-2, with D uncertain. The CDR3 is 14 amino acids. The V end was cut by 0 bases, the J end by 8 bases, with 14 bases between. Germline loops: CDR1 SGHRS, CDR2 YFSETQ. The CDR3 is CASSLEGSSYGYTF. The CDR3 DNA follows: TGCGCCAGCAGCTTGGAAGGCAGCTCCTACGGCTACACCTTC.

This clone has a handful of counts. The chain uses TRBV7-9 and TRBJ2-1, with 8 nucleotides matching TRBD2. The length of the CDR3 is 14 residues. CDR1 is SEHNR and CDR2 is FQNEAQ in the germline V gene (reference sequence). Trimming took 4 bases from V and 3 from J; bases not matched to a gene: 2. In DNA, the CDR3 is TGTGCCAGCAGCTGGACTAGCAGCTACAATGAGCAGTTCTTC. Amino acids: CASSWTSSYNEQFF.

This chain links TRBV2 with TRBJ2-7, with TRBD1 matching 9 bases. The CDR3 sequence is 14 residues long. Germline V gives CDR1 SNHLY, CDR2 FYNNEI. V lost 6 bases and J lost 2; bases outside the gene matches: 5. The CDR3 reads CASRPQGATYEQYF. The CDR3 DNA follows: TGTGCCAGCAGACCACAGGGGGCGACCTACGAGCAGTACTTC.

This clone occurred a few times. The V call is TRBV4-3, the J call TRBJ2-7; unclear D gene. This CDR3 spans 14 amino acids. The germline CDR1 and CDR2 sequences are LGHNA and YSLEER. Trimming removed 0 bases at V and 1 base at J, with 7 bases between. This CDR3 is CASSQDLGSYEQYF. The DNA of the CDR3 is TGCGCCAGCAGCCAAGATCTCGGGTCCTACGAGCAGTACTTC.

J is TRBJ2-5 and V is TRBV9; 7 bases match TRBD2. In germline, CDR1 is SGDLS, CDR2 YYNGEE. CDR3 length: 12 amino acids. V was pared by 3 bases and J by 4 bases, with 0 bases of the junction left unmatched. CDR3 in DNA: TGTGCCAGCAGCGAGCGGGGAGAGACCCAGTACTTC. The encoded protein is CASSERGETQYF.

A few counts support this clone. CDR3 region: CASSRQGASTGELFF. The CDR3 region has the DNA TGTGCCAGCAGTCGACAGGGGGCGAGCACCGGGGAGCTGTTTTTT. The genes are TRBV2 and TRBJ2-2, with TRBD1 identical over 10 bases. Germline V gives CDR1 SNHLY, CDR2 FYNNEI. CDR3 length: 15 amino acids. Trimming at V came to 5 bases and at J to 4 bases, leaving 4 bases not matched to a gene.

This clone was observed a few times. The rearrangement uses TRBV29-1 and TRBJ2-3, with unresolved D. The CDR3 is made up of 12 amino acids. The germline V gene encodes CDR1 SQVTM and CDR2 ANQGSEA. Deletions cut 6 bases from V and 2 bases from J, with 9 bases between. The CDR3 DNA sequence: TGCAGCGTCACGCTAGTCACAGATACGCAGTATTTT. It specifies CSVTLVTDTQYF.

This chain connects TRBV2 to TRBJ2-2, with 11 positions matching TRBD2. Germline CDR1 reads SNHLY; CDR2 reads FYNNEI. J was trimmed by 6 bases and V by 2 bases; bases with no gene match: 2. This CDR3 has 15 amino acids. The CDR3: CASSEWTSGSGELFF. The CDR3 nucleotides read TGTGCCAGCAGTGAATGGACTAGCGGGTCCGGGGAGCTGTTTTTT.

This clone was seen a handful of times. The CDR3 loop reads CASSVGGGAYNEQFF. CDR3 nucleotides: TGTGCCAGCAGCGTAGGAGGGGGCGCGTACAATGAGCAGTTCTTC. The gene calls are TRBV9 and TRBJ2-1; 7 bases agree with TRBD1. The germline gives CDR1 SGDLS, CDR2 YYNGEE. The CDR3 extends over 15 amino acids. The V segment lost 0 bases and the J segment 4 bases; nucleotides outside the gene matches: 4. Using reference TRBV9 and TRBJ2-1 for the parts outside the CDR3, the full variable domain is DSGVTQTPKHLITATGQRVTLRCSPRSGDLSVYWYQQSLDQGLQFLIQYYNGEERAKGNILERFSAQQFPDLHSELNLSSLELGDSALYFCASSVGGGAYNEQFFGPGTRLTVL.

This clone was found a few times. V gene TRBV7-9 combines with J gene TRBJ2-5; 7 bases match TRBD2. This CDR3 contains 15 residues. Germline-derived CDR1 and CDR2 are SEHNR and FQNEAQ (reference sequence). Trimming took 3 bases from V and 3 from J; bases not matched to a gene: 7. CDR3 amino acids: CASSFRGGREETQYF. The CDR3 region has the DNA TGTGCCAGCAGCTTTAGGGGCGGGAGAGAAGAGACCCAGTACTTC.

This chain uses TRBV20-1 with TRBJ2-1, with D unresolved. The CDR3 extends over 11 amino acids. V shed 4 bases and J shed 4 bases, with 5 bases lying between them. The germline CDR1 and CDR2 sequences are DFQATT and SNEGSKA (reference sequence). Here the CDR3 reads CSANKYNEQFF. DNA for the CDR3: TGCAGTGCTAACAAGTACAATGAGCAGTTCTTC.

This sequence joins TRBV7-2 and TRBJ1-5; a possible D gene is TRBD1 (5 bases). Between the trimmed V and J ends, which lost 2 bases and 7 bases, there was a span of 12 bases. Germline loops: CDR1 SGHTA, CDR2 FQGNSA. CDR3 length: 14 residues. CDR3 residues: CASSLRLGGQPQHF. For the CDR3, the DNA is TGTGCCAGCAGCTTAAGGCTCGGGGGGCAGCCCCAGCATTTT.

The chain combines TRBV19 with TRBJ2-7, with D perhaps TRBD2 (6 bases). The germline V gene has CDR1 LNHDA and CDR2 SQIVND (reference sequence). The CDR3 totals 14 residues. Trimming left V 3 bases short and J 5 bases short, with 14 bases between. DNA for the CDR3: TGTGCCAGTAGTATGTTTCCGACTAGTGACGAGCAGTACTTC. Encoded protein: CASSMFPTSDEQYF.

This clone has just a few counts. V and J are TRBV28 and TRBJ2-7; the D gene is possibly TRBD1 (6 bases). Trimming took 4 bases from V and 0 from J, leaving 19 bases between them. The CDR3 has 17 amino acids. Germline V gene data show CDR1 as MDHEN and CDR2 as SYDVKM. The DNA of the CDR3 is TGTGCCAGCAGTTACCTATACGGACAGCAGATCTCCTACGAGCAGTACTTC. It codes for CASSYLYGQQISYEQYF.

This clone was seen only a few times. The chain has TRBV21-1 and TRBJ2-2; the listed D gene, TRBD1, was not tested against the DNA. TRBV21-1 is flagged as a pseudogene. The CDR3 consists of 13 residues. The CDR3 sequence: CGQGQTNTGELFF. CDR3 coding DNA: TGTGGCCAGGGACAGACGAACACCGGGGAGCTGTTTTTT.

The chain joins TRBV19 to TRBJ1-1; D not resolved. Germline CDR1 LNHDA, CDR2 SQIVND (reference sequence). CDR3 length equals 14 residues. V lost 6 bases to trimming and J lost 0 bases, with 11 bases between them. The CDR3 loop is CASRLDNMNTEAFF. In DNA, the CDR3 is TGTGCCAGTAGACTAGACAATATGAACACTGAAGCTTTCTTT.

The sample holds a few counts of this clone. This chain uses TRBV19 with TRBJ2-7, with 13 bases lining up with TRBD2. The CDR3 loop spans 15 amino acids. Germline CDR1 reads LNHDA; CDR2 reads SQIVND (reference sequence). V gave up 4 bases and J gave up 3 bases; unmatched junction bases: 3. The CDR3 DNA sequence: TGTGCCAGTAGTAAGGGACTAGCGGGGATCTACGAGCAGTACTTC. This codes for CASSKGLAGIYEQYF.

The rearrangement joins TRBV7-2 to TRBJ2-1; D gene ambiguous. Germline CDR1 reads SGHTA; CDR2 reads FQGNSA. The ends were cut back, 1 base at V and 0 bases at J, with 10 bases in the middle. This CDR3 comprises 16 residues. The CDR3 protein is CASSLGGRLSYNEQFF. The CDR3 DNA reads TGTGCCAGCAGCTTAGGAGGCAGGCTCTCCTACAATGAGCAGTTCTTC.

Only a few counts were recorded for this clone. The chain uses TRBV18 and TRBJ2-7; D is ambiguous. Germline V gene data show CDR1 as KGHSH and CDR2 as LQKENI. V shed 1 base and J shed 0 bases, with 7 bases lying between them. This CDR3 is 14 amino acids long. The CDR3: CASSPRASSYEQYF. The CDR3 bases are TGTGCCAGCTCACCACGGGCAAGCTCCTACGAGCAGTACTTC.

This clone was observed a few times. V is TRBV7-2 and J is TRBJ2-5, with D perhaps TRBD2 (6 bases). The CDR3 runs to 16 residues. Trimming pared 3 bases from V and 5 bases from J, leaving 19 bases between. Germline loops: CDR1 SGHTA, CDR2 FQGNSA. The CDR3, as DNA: TGTGCCAGCAGCTTGGCCCTAGCGATCATCGGGGAGACCCAGTACTTC. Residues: CASSLALAIIGETQYF.

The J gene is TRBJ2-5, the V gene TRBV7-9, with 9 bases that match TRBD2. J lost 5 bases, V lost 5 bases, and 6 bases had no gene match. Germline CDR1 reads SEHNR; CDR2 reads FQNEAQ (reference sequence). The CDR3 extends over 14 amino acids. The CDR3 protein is CASSQHSGSETQYF. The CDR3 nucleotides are TGTGCCAGCAGCCAACATAGCGGGAGCGAGACCCAGTACTTC.

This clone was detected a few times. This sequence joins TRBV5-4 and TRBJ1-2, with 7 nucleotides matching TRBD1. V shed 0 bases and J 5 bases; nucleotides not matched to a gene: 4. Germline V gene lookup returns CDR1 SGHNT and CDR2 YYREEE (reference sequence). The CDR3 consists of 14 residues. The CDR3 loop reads CASSLVQGEYGYTF. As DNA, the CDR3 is TGTGCCAGCAGCTTGGTCCAGGGGGAATATGGCTACACCTTC.

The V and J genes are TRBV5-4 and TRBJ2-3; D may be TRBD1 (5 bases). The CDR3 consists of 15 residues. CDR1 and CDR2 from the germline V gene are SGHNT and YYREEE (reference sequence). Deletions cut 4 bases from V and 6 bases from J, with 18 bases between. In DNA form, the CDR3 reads TGTGCCAGCAGCCCGGTGGCAGGGCCTGGGGATACGCAGTATTTT. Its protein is CASSPVAGPGDTQYF. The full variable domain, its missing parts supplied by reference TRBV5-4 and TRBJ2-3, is ETGVTQSPTHLIKTRGQQVTLRCSSQSGHNTVSWYQQALGQGPQFIFQYYREEENGRGNFPPRFSGLQFPNYSSELNVNALELDDSALYLCASSPVAGPGDTQYFGPGTRLTVL.

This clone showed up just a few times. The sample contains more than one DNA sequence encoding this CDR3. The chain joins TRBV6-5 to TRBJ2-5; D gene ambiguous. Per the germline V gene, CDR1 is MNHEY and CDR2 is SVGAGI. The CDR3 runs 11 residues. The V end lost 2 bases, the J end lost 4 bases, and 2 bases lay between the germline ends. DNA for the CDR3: TGTGCCAGCAGTTACCGAGAGACCCAGTACTTC. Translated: CASSYRETQYF.

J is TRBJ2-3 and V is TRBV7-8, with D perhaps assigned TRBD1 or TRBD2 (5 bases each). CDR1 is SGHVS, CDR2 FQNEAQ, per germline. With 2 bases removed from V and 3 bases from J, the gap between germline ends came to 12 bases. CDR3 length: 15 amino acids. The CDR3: CASSLRGGRTDTQYF. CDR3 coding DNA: TGTGCCAGCAGCTTAAGGGGCGGGCGAACAGATACGCAGTATTTT.

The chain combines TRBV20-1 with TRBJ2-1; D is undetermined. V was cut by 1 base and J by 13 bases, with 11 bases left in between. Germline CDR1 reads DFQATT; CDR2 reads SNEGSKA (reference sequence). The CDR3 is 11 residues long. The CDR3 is CSARVQPHQFF. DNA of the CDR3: TGCAGTGCTAGAGTCCAGCCTCACCAGTTCTTC.

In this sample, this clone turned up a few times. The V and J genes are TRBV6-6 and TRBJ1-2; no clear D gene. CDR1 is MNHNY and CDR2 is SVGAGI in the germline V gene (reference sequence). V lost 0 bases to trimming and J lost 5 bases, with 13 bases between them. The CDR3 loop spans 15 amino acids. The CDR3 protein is CASSYSSTVLYGYTF. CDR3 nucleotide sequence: TGTGCCAGCAGTTACTCGTCCACCGTTCTATATGGCTACACCTTC.

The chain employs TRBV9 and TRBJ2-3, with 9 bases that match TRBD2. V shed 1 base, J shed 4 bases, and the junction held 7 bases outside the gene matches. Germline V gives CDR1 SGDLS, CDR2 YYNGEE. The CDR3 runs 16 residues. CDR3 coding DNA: TGTGCCAGCAGCGTATCAGTAGCGGGAGTCGCAGATACGCAGTATTTT. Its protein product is CASSVSVAGVADTQYF.

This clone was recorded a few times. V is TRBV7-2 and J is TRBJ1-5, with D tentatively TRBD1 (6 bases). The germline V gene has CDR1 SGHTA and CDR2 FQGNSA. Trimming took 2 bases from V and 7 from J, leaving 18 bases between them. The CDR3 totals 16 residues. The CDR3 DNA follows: TGTGCCAGCAGCTTACGGGCAGGGGAGCAATGGCAGCCCCAGCATTTT. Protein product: CASSLRAGEQWQPQHF.

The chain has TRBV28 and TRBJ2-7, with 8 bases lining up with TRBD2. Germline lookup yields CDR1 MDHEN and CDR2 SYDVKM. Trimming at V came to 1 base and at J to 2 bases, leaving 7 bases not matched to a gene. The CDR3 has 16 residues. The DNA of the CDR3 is TGTGCCAGCAGTTTATTGAGCGGGAGAATTCCCTACGAGCAGTACTTC. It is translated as CASSLLSGRIPYEQYF.

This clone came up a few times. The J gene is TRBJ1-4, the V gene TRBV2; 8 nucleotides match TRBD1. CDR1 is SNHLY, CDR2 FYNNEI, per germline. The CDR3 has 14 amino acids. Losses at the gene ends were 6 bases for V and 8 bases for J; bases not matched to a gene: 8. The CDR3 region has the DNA TGTGCCAGCAGCGAACAGGGGGTTTCCGAAAAACTGTTTTTT. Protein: CASSEQGVSEKLFF.